The 23 T cell receptor beta chains below come from one sample, sequenced in a study of cytomegalovirus exposure and HLA in healthy donors. Amplification used 60 Vbeta primers and 13 Jbeta primers. The protocol was immunoSEQ multiplex PCR, while the TCRdb copy is restricted to in-frame clones and leaves out a portion. The data show around 160,000 clones, nearly 80% seen once. The specimen sequenced was PBMCs. The receptors were sampled from a man aged 50 to 60 in good health and CMV-seropositive.

The chain carries TRBV18 and TRBJ1-3; tentative D call: TRBD1 (6 bases). Germline values: CDR1 KGHSH, CDR2 LQKENI. The V end was cut by 3 bases, the J end by 0 bases, with 18 bases between. This CDR3 spans 18 amino acids. CDR3 region: CASSPRPPGQTSGNTIYF. The CDR3 DNA reads TGTGCCAGCTCACCCCGACCACCGGGACAAACCTCTGGAAACACCATATATTTT.

The chain joins TRBV5-1 to TRBJ2-1; 7 bases are a match to TRBD2. Per the germline V gene, CDR1 is SGHRS and CDR2 is YFSETQ. The J segment lost 7 bases and the V segment lost 5 bases, leaving 12 bases of the junction unmatched. The CDR3 loop spans 15 amino acids. The DNA of the CDR3 is TGCGCCAGCAGACTGGGGGGGGGAGGAGGGAATGAGCAGTTCTTC. It translates to CASRLGGGGGNEQFF. Together with reference TRBV5-1 and TRBJ2-1, the CDR3 gives the full variable domain: KAGVTQTPRYLIKTRGQQVTLSCSPISGHRSVSWYQQTPGQGLQFLFEYFSETQRNKGNFPGRFSGRQFSNSRSEMNVSTLELGDSALYLCASRLGGGGGNEQFFGPGTRLTVL.

This clone has only one observation. The V gene is TRBV7-2, the J gene TRBJ2-7; perhaps TRBD2 as D (6 bases). The CDR3 contains 15 residues. The germline V gene encodes CDR1 SGHTA and CDR2 FQGNSA. Trimming took off 5 bases at V and 0 bases at J, with 14 bases between the two ends. The CDR3 sequence: CASSISGSSSYEQYF. The DNA for the CDR3 is TGTGCCAGCAGCATTAGCGGATCAAGCTCCTACGAGCAGTACTTC.

The genes are TRBV6-1 and TRBJ2-3; the D gene is possibly TRBD1 (5 bases). Looked up from germline, CDR1 is MNHNS and CDR2 is SASEGT. The CDR3 is 13 amino acids. V lost 3 bases to trimming and J lost 6 bases, with 10 bases between them. In DNA, the CDR3 is TGTGCCAGCAGTGAGTCCAGGGCGGATACGCAGTATTTT. Translation: CASSESRADTQYF.

The chain carries TRBV11-2 and TRBJ1-5; D is uncertain. The germline CDR1 and CDR2 sequences are SGHAT and FQNNGV. This CDR3 region has 13 residues. The V and J ends lost 4 bases and 7 bases respectively, with 11 bases between them. CDR3 amino acids: CASSSSWEQPQHF. CDR3 sequence (DNA): TGTGCCAGCAGCTCATCCTGGGAGCAGCCCCAGCATTTT.

This chain joins TRBV6-1 and TRBJ1-5; D is uncertain. Germline CDR1 and CDR2: MNHNS and SASEGT. V was pared by 5 bases and J by 2 bases, with 13 bases between. CDR3 length: 15 amino acids. CDR3 DNA: TGTGCCAGCAGTCTAGACCTCCCCGGCAATCAGCCCCAGCATTTT. This codes for CASSLDLPGNQPQHF.

This clone was counted a single time. The chain is built from TRBV28 and TRBJ2-3; the D gene is possibly TRBD1 (6 bases). The germline gives CDR1 MDHEN, CDR2 SYDVKM. This CDR3 has 13 amino acids. Trimming shortened V by 7 bases and J by 6 bases, and 14 bases separated the two germline ends. The CDR3: CASKQGGRDTQYF. The CDR3 nucleotides are TGTGCCAGCAAACAGGGTGGTCGGGATACGCAGTATTTT.

In this sample, this clone turned up a few times. The chain links TRBV28 to TRBJ1-4; maybe TRBD1 (5 bases). Germline CDR1 reads MDHEN; CDR2 reads SYDVKM. This CDR3 is built from 15 residues. V was shortened by 6 bases and J by 5 bases, with 16 bases between the two germline ends. This CDR3 reads CASRKHRPFNEKLFF. CDR3 bases: TGTGCCAGCAGGAAACACAGGCCCTTCAATGAAAAACTGTTTTTT.

The rearrangement links TRBV11-2 to TRBJ2-7, with 7 nucleotides matching TRBD2. This CDR3 has 14 amino acids. Germline assignment: CDR1 SGHAT and CDR2 FQNNGV. The V and J ends lost 1 base and 4 bases, in that order; junction bases with no gene match: 4. CDR3 region: CASSLAGGIYEQYV. CDR3 sequence (DNA): TGTGCCAGCAGCTTAGCGGGGGGAATTTACGAGCAGTACGTC.

This chain links TRBV18 with TRBJ1-6; D gene ambiguous. The germline CDR1 and CDR2 sequences are KGHSH and LQKENI. The CDR3 is 15 residues long. V lost 0 bases and J lost 10, with 13 bases in between. CDR3 DNA sequence: TGTGCCAGCTCACCACCGGTGGGCGCAGAGTCACCCCTCCACTTT. Translating it yields CASSPPVGAESPLHF.

The J gene is TRBJ2-7, the V gene TRBV7-8; D perhaps matches TRBD2 (5 bases). Germline CDR1 is SGHVS and CDR2 is FQNEAQ. Trimming pared 1 base from V and 4 bases from J, leaving 11 bases between. The CDR3 contains 14 residues. The CDR3 DNA reads as TGTGCCAGCAGCTTAGGGTATGGAGGTTACGAGCAGTACGTC. Encoded protein: CASSLGYGGYEQYV.

The CDR3 bases are TGTGCCAGCAGTTATTCCCTTAATGAAGCTTTCTTT. This sequence encodes CASSYSLNEAFF. The rearrangement joins TRBV6-6 to TRBJ1-1; D gene unclear. V shed 3 bases and J shed 7 bases, with 9 bases lying between them. The CDR3 runs to 12 residues. From germline, CDR1 is MNHNY and CDR2 SVGAGI (reference sequence).

This chain uses TRBV7-2 with TRBJ2-3; D ambiguous. CDR1 is SGHTA and CDR2 is FQGNSA in the germline V gene. CDR3 length equals 14 residues. V dropped 5 bases and J dropped 0 bases, with 9 bases sitting between them. This CDR3 is CASSPRLSTDTQYF. CDR3 sequence (DNA): TGTGCCAGCAGCCCAAGACTCAGCACAGATACGCAGTATTTT. Looking up the rest from reference TRBV7-2 and TRBJ2-3 gives the full variable domain: GAGVSQSPSNKVTEKGKDVELRCDPISGHTALYWYRQSLGQGLEFLIYFQGNSAPDKSGLPSDRFSAERTGGSVSTLTIQRTQQEDSAVYLCASSPRLSTDTQYFGPGTRLTVL.

The DNA for the CDR3 is TGTGCCAGCAGCGTAGACCCAAGCGGGTACGGGGCCAACGTCCTGACTTTC. Amino acid sequence: CASSVDPSGYGANVLTF. The rearrangement joins TRBV9 to TRBJ2-6; a weak D match, TRBD2 (6 bases). V dropped 0 bases and J dropped 4 bases, with 14 bases sitting between them. Germline V gene sequence: CDR1 SGDLS, CDR2 YYNGEE. The CDR3 extends over 17 amino acids. The variable domain in full, completed from reference TRBV9 and TRBJ2-6, reads DSGVTQTPKHLITATGQRVTLRCSPRSGDLSVYWYQQSLDQGLQFLIQYYNGEERAKGNILERFSAQQFPDLHSELNLSSLELGDSALYFCASSVDPSGYGANVLTFGAGSRLTVL.

J is TRBJ2-5 and V is TRBV7-8; possibly TRBD1 for D (6 bases). Deletions cut 2 bases from V and 2 bases from J, with 9 bases between. CDR1 and CDR2 (germline): SGHVS, FQNEAQ. The length of the CDR3 is 14 residues. The chain's CDR3 is CASSLTGQQETQYF. In nucleotides, the CDR3 is TGTGCCAGCAGCTTAACCGGACAGCAAGAGACCCAGTACTTC.

The chain combines TRBV5-1 with TRBJ1-1; D gene unclear. Trimming removed 4 bases at V and 2 bases at J, with 21 bases between. The CDR3 spans 17 residues. Germline-derived CDR1 and CDR2 are SGHRS and YFSETQ. This CDR3 is CASSGISVSSLNTEAFF. The CDR3 DNA is TGCGCCAGCAGCGGAATTTCGGTTAGCTCCCTTAACACTGAAGCTTTCTTT.

This clone was observed a few times. The chain employs TRBV18 and TRBJ2-5; a weak D match, TRBD2 (6 bases). CDR3 size: 15 residues. Trimming stripped 0 bases from V and 4 bases from J, with 12 bases between. CDR1 is KGHSH and CDR2 is LQKENI in the germline V gene. CDR3 in DNA: TGTGCCAGCTCACCACCCACAATGGGGGGAGAGACCCAGTACTTC. Its protein is CASSPPTMGGETQYF.

The chain carries TRBV6-6 and TRBJ1-4; TRBD1 agrees at 7 bases. Germline loops: CDR1 MNHNY, CDR2 SVGAGI (reference sequence). This CDR3 has 14 residues. V shed 11 bases and J 7 bases; nucleotides not matched to a gene: 13. The CDR3 DNA reads as TGTGCCGCCAACCTCGGGCCAGGGGGTGAAAAACTGTTTTTT. Translation: CAANLGPGGEKLFF.

The rearrangement joins TRBV6-1 to TRBJ2-1; D unresolved. Looked up from germline, CDR1 is MNHNS and CDR2 is SASEGT. Trimming took 1 base from V and 8 from J, leaving 18 bases between them. The CDR3 consists of 16 residues. This CDR3 reads CASSEGFRLKSDEQFF. In DNA form, the CDR3 reads TGTGCCAGCAGTGAAGGATTCAGGTTGAAGTCCGATGAGCAGTTCTTC.

The V gene is TRBV20-1, the J gene TRBJ2-5, with TRBD1 matching over 7 bases. The CDR3 extends over 11 amino acids. Germline V gene lookup returns CDR1 DFQATT and CDR2 SNEGSKA (reference sequence). The trim removed 6 bases at V and 5 bases at J, leaving 3 bases unmatched. CDR3 nucleotide sequence: TGCAGTGCACTGACAGGGGAGACCCAGTACTTC. Residues: CSALTGETQYF.

Comments on this clone: One junction end disagrees with the germline gene, perhaps due to a read error. The chain couples TRBV4-3 to TRBJ2-1, with 10 bases aligning to TRBD2. The CDR3 sequence is 13 residues long. In germline, CDR1 is LGHNA, CDR2 YSLEER. The CDR3: CASSQEAGGPGVF. For the CDR3, the DNA is TGCGCCAGCAGCCAAGAAGCGGGGGGGCCGGGGGTCTTC.

The J gene is TRBJ2-6, the V gene TRBV19; the D gene is possibly TRBD2 (5 bases). Trimming shortened V by 0 bases and J by 2 bases, and 8 bases separated the two germline ends. This CDR3 region has 16 residues. Germline CDR1 LNHDA, CDR2 SQIVND (reference sequence). CDR3 in amino acids: CASSIDRRPGANVLTF. In nucleotides, the CDR3 is TGTGCCAGTAGTATAGATCGGAGGCCTGGGGCCAACGTCCTGACTTTC.

The chain has TRBV20-1 and TRBJ1-1; perhaps TRBD1 as D (5 bases). There are 11 residues in the CDR3. V lost 2 bases, J lost 11 bases, and 12 bases lay in between. From germline, CDR1 is DFQATT and CDR2 SNEGSKA (reference sequence). The CDR3 sequence is CSARPPGGAFF. CDR3 coding DNA: TGCAGTGCTAGACCGCCCGGGGGGGCTTTCTTT.